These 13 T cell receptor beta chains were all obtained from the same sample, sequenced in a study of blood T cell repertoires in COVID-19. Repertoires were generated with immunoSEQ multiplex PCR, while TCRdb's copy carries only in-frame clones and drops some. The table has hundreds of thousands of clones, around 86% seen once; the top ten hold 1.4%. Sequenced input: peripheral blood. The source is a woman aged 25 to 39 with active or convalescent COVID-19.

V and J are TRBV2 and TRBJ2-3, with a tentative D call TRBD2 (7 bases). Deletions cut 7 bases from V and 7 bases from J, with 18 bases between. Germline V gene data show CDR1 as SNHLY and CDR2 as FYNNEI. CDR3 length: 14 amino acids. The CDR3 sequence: CASMGNREGNTQYF. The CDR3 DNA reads TGTGCCAGCATGGGGAACAGGGAGGGGAATACGCAGTATTTT.

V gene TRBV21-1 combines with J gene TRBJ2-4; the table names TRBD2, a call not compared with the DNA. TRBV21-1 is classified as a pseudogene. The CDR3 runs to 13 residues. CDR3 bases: TGTGCCACCTTCTTCACTAGTGAAAACATTCAGTACTTC. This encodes CATFFTSENIQYF.

The CDR3 loop reads CASSPFRDSPRLGTEAFF. The CDR3 DNA is TGTGCCAGCTCACCGTTCCGGGACAGCCCTCGTCTGGGCACTGAAGCTTTCTTT. V and J are TRBV18 and TRBJ1-1; 7 bases match TRBD1. The CDR3 loop spans 18 amino acids. Germline V gene data show CDR1 as KGHSH and CDR2 as LQKENI. J lost 4 bases, V lost 3 bases, and 17 bases had no gene match.

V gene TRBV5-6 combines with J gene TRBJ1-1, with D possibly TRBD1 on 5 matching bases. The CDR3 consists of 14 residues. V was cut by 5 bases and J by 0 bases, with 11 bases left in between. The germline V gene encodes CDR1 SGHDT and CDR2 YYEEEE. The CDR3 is CASRKGHLNTEAFF. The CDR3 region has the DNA TGTGCCAGCAGAAAAGGACACTTGAACACTGAAGCTTTCTTT.

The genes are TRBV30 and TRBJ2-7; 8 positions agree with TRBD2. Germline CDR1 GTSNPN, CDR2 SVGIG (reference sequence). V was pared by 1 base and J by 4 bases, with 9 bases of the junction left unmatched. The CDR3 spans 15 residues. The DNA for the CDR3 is TGTGCCTGGAGTGGGGGTAGGACTAGCTATTACGAGCAGTACTTC. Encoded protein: CAWSGGRTSYYEQYF.

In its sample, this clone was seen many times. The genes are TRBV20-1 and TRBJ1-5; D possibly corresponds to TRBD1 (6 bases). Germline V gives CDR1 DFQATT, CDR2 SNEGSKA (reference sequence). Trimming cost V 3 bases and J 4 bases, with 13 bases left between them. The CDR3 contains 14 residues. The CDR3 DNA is TGCAGTGCTAGTGGAGGGGGTAATAATCAGCCCCAGCATTTT. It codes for CSASGGGNNQPQHF.

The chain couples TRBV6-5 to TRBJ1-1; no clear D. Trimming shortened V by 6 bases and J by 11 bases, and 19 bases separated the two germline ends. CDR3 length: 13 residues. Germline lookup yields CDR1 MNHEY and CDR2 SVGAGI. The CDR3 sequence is CASSSGTVRKAFF. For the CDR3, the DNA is TGTGCCAGCAGCTCAGGCACAGTTCGTAAGGCTTTCTTT.

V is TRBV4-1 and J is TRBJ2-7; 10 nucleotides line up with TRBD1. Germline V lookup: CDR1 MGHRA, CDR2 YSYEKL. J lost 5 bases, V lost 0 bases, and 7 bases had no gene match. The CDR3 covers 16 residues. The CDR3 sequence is CASSQEPGQGFNEQYF. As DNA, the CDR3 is TGCGCCAGCAGCCAAGAGCCGGGACAGGGGTTCAACGAGCAGTACTTC.

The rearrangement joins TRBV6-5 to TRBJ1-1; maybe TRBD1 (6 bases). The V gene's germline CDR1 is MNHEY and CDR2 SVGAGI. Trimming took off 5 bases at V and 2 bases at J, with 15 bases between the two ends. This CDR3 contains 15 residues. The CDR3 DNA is TGTGCCAGCAGTAGGGGGGGGGTTTCAAACACTGAAGCTTTCTTT. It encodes CASSRGGVSNTEAFF.

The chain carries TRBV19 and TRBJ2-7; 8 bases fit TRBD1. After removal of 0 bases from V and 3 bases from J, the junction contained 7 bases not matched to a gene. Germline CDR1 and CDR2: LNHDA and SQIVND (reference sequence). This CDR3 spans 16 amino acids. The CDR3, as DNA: TGTGCCAGTAGTATAGATGCACGGGGACAGGACTACGAGCAGTACTTC. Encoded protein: CASSIDARGQDYEQYF.

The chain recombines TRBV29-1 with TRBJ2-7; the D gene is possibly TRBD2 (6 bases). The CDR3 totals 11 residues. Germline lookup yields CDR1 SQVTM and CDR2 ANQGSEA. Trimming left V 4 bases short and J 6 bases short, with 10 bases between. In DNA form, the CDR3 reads TGCAGCGTTGGGTGGAGGGGCGAGCAGTACTTC. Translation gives CSVGWRGEQYF.

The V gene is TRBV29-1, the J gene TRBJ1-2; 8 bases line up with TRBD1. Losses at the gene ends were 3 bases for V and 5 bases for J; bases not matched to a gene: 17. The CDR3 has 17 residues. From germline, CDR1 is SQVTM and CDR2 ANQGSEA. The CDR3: CSVEGNGQGRARYGYTF. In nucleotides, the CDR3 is TGCAGCGTTGAGGGAAACGGACAGGGACGGGCGAGGTATGGCTACACCTTC.

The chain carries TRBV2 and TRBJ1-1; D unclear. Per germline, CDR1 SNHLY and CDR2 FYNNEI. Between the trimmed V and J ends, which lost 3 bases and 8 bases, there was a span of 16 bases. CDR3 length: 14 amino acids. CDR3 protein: CASSDSALFHEAFF. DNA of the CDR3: TGTGCCAGCAGTGATTCTGCGTTATTCCACGAAGCTTTCTTT.